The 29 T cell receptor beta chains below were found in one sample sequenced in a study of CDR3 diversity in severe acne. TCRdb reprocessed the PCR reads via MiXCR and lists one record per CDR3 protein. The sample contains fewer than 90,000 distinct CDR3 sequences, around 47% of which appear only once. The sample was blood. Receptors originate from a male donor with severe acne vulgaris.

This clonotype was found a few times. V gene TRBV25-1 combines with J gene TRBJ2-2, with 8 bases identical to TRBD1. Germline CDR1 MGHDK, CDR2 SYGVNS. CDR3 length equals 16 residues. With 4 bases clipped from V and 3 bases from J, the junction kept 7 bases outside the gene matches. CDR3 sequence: CASSGRTGWDTGELFF. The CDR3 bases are TGTGCCAGCAGTGGCCGGACAGGGTGGGACACCGGGGAGCTGTTTTTT.

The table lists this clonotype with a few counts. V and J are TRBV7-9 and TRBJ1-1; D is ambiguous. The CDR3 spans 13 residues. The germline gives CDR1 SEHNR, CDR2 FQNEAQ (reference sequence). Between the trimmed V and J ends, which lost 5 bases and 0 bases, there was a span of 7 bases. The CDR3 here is CASSPGLNTEAFF. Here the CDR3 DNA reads TGTGCCAGCAGCCCCGGGCTGAACACTGAAGCTTTCTTT.

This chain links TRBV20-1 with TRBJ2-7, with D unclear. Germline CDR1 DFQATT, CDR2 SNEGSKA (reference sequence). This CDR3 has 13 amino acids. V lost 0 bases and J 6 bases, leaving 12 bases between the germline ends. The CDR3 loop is CSARDPRFSEQYF. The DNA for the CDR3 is TGCAGTGCTAGAGATCCCCGGTTTAGCGAGCAGTACTTC.

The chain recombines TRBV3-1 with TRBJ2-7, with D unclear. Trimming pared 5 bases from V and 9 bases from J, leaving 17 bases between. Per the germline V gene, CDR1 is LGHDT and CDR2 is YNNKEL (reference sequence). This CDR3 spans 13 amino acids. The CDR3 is CASSLRSSSGQYF. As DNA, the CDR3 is TGTGCCAGCAGCTTAAGATCCTCCTCAGGGCAGTACTTC.

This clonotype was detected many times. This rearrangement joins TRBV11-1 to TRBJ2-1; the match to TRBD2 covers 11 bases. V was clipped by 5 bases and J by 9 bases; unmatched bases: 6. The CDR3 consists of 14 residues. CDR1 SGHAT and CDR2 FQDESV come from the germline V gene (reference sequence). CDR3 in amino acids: CASSPGTSGIEQFF. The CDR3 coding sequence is TGTGCCAGCAGCCCTGGGACTAGCGGCATTGAGCAGTTCTTC.

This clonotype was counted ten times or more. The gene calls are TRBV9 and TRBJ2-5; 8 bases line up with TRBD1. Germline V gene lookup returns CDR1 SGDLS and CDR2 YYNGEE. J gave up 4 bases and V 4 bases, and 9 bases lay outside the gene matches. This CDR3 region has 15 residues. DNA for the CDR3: TGTGCCAGCAGCCTACGTGACAGGGGACGAGAGACCCAGTACTTC. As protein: CASSLRDRGRETQYF.

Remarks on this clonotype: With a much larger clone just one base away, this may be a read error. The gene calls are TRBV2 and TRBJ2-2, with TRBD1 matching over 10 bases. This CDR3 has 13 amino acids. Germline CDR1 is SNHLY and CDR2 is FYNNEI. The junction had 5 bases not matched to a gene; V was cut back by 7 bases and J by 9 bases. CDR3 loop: CASNGQGDRELFF. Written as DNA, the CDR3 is TGTGCCAGCAATGGACAGGGGGACAGGGAGCTGTTTTTT.

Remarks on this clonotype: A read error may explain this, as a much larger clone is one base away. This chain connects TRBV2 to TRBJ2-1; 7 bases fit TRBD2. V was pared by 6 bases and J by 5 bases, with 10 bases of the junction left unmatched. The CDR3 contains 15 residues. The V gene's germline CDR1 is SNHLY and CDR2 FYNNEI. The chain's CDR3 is CASRGERGIHNEQFF. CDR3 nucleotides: TGTGCCAGCAGAGGAGAGCGGGGAATCCACAATGAGCAGTTCTTC.

In DNA form, the CDR3 reads TGCAGTGCTAGAGGTTATGCTAGCGGGGGCTCCTACGAGCAGTACTTC. Its translation is CSARGYASGGSYEQYF. The chain uses TRBV20-1 and TRBJ2-7, with 10 bases identical to TRBD2. The germline gives CDR1 DFQATT, CDR2 SNEGSKA (reference sequence). Trimming at V came to 1 base and at J to 0 bases, leaving 6 bases not matched to a gene. The CDR3 consists of 16 residues.

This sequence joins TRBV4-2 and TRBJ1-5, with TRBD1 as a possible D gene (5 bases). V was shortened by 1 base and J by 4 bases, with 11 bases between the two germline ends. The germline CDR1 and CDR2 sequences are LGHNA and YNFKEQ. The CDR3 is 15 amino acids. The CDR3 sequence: CASSQVSQGNQPQHF. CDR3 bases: TGTGCCAGCAGCCAAGTAAGTCAGGGAAATCAGCCCCAGCATTTT.

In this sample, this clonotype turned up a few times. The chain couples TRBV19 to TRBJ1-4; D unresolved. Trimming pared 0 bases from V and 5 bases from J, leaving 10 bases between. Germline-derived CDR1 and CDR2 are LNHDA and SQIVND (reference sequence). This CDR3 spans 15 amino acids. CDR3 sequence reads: CASSIDRRTNEKLFF. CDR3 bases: TGTGCCAGTAGTATAGATCGCCGGACCAATGAAAAACTGTTTTTT.

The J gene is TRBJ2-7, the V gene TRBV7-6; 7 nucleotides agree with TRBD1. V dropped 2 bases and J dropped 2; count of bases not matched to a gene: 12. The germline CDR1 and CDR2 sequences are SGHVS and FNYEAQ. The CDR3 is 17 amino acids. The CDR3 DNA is TGTGCCAGCAGCTTAAATGTACCGACTACAGGGGCCTACGAGCAGTACTTC. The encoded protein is CASSLNVPTTGAYEQYF.

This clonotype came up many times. This chain's CDR3 is CAISDSLSGNTIYF. CDR3 bases: TGTGCCATCAGTGACAGCCTCTCTGGAAACACCATATATTTT. This chain connects TRBV10-3 to TRBJ1-3; D gene unclear. This CDR3 has 14 amino acids. Trimming left V 3 bases short and J 0 bases short, with 6 bases between. Germline V gene data show CDR1 as ENHRY and CDR2 as SYGVKD.

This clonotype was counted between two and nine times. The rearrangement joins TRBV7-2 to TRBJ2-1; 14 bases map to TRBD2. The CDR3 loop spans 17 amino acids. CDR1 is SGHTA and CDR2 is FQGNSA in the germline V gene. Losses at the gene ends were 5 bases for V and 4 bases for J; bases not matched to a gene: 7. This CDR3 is CASSGGLAGDGYNEQFF. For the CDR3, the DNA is TGTGCCAGCAGCGGGGGACTAGCGGGAGATGGGTACAATGAGCAGTTCTTC.

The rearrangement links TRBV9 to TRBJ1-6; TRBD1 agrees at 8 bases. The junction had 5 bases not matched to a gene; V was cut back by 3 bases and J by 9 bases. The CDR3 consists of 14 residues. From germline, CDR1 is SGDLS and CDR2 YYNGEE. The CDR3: CASSANTGGSPLHF. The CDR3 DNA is TGTGCCAGCAGCGCAAATACAGGGGGTTCACCCCTCCACTTT.

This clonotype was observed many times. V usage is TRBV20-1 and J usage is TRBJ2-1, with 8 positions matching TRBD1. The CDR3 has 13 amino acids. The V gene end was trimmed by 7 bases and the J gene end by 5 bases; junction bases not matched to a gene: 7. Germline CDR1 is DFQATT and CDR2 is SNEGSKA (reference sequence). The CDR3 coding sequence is TGCAGTGTAACGACAGGGGCAGACAATGAGCAGTTCTTC. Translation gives CSVTTGADNEQFF.

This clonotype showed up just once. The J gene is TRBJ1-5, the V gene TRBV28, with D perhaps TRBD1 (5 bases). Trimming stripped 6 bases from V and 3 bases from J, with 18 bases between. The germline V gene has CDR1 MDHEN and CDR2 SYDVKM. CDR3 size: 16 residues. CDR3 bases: TGTGCCAGCAGCTCAGGGTTCTCAAGGGACAATCAGCCCCAGCATTTT. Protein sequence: CASSSGFSRDNQPQHF.

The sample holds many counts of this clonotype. CDR3 DNA sequence: TGCGCCAGCAGCCAGGGGTACAATGAGCAGTTCTTC. Translated: CASSQGYNEQFF. The V call is TRBV4-3, the J call TRBJ2-1; D is unresolved. This CDR3 spans 12 amino acids. With 3 bases removed from V and 4 bases from J, the gap between germline ends came to 4 bases. CDR1 and CDR2 (germline): LGHNA, YSLEER.

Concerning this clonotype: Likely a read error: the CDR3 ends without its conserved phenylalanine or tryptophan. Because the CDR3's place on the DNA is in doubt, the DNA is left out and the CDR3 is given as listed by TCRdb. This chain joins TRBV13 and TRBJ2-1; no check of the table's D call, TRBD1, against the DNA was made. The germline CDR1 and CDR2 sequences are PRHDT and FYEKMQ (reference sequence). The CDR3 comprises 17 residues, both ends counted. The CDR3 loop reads CASSFQSGQRYGYTFGS.

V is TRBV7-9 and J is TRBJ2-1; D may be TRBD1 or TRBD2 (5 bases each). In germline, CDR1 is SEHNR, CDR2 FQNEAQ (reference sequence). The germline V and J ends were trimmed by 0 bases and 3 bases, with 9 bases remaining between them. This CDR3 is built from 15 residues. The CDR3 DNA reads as TGTGCCAGCAGCTTAGCGGTGGGGGTCTACAATGAGCAGTTCTTC. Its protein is CASSLAVGVYNEQFF.

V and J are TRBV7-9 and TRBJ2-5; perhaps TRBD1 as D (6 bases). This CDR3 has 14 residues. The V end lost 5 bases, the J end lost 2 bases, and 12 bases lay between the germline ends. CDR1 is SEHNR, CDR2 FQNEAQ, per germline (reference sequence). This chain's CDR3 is CASSPDGTQETQYF. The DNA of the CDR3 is TGTGCCAGCAGCCCCGATGGGACACAAGAGACCCAGTACTTC. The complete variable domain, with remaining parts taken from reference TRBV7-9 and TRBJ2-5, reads DTGVSQNPRHKITKRGQNVTFRCDPISEHNRLYWYRQTLGQGPEFLTYFQNEAQLEKSRLLSDRFSAERPKGSFSTLEIQRTEQGDSAMYLCASSPDGTQETQYFGPGTRLLVL.

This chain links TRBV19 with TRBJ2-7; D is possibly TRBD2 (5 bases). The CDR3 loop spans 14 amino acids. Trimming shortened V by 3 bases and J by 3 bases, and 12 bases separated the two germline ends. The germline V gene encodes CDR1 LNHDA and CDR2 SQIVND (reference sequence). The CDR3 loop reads CASSITSGNYEQYF. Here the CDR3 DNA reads TGTGCCAGTAGTATCACTAGTGGGAACTACGAGCAGTACTTC. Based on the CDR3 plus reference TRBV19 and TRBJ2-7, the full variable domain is DGGITQSPKYLFRKEGQNVTLSCEQNLNHDAMYWYRQDPGQGLRLIYYSQIVNDFQKGDIAEGYSVSREKKESFPLTVTSAQKNPTAFYLCASSITSGNYEQYFGPGTRLTVT.

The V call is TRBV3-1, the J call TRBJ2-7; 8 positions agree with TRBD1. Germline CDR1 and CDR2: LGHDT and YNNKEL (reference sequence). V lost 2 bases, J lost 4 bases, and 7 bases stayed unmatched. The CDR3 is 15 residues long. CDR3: CASSQTLTGAYEQYF. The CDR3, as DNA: TGTGCCAGCAGCCAAACCCTGACAGGGGCTTACGAGCAGTACTTC.

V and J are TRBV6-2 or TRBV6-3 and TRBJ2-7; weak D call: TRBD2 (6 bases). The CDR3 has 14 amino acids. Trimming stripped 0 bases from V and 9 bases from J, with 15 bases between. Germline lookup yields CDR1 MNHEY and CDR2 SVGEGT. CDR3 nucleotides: TGTGCCAGCAGTTACTCGCGGGACTCCCCGGTGCAGTACTTC. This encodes CASSYSRDSPVQYF.

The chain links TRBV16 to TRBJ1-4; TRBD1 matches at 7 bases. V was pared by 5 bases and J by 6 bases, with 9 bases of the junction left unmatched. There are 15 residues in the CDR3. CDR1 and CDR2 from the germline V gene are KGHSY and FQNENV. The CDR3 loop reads CASSITGARDEKLFF. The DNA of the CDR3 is TGTGCCAGCAGCATCACAGGGGCGAGGGATGAAAAACTGTTTTTT.

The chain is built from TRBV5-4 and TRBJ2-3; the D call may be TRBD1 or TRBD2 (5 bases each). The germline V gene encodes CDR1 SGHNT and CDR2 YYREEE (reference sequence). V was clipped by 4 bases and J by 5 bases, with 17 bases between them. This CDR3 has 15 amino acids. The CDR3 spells CASSRDGASLDTQYF. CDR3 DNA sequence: TGTGCCAGCAGCCGGGACGGGGCTAGCCTAGATACGCAGTATTTT.

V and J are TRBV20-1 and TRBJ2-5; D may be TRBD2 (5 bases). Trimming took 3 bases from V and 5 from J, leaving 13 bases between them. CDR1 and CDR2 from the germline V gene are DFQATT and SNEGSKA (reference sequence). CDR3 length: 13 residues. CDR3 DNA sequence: TGCAGTGCTAGCGGGAACACCGGGGAGACCCAGTACTTC. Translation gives CSASGNTGETQYF.

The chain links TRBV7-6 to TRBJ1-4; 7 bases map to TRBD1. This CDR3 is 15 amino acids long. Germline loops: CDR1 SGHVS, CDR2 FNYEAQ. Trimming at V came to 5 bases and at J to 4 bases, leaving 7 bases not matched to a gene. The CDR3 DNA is TGTGCCAGCAGCCTGCCGGGACAGCGTAATGAAAAACTGTTTTTT. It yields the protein CASSLPGQRNEKLFF.

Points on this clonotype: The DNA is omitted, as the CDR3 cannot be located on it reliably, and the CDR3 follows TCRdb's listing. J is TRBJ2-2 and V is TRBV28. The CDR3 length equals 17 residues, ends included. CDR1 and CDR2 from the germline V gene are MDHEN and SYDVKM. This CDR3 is CASSFDNNEQYFGELFF.